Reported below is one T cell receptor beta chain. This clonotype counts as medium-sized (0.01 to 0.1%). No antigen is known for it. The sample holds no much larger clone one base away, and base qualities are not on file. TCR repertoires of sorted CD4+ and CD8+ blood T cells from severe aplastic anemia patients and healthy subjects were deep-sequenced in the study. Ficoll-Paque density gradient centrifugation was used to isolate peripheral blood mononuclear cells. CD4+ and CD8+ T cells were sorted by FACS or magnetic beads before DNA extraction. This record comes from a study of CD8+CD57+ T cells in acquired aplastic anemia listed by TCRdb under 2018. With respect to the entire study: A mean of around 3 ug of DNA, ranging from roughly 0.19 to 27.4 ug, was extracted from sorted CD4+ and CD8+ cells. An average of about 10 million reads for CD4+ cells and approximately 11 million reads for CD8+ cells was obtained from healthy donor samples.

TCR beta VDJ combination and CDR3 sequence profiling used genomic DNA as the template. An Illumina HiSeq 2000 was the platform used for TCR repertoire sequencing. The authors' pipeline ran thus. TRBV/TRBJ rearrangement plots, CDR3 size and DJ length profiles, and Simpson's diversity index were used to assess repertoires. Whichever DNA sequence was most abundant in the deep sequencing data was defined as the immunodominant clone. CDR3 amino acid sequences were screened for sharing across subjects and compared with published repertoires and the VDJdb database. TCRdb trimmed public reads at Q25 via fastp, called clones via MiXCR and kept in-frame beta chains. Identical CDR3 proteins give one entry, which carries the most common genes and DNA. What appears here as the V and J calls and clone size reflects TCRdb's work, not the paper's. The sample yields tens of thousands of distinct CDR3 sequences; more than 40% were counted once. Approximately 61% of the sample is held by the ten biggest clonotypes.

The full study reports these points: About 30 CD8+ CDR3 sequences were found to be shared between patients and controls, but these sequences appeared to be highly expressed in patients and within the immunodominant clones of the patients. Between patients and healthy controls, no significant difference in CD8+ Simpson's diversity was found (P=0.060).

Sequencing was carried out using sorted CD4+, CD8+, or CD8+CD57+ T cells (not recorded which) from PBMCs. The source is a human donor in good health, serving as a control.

The sequenced DNA: TGTGCCAGCAGTGACTACGAGCAGTACTTC. The translation is CASSDYEQYF. The V and J genes are TRBV2 and TRBJ2-7; no D segment can be confidently identified. CDR1 and CDR2, looked up from the germline V gene, are SNHLY and FYNNEI. V sheds 3 bases and J sheds 3 bases, leaving 0 bases between their ends. From its cysteine to its phenylalanine, the CDR3 spans 10 amino acids. CDR3 DNA only is kept here, 30 bases in frame from base 1.